The next 28 T cell receptor beta chains were all read from a single sample in a study of cytotoxic CD8 clonotypes in ibrutinib-treated CLL. Method: immunoSEQ multiplex PCR; TCRdb's copy keeps in-frame clones and lacks some. The table lists over 250,000 clones, around 69% of them singletons, with 5.6% in the top ten. The sample here was PBMCs, taken at disease progression, from a patient treated with ibrutinib. All receptors come from a human donor with chronic lymphocytic leukemia.

The V call is TRBV27, the J call TRBJ2-3; D is perhaps TRBD2 (5 bases). Trimming stripped 4 bases from V and 6 bases from J, with 14 bases between. Germline values: CDR1 MNHEY, CDR2 SMNVEV (reference sequence). CDR3 length: 14 amino acids. CDR3 sequence: CASSYDFAGDTQYF. The CDR3 coding sequence is TGTGCCAGCAGTTACGATTTTGCGGGCGATACGCAGTATTTT.

This clone has just one count. This chain uses TRBV5-1 with TRBJ2-1, with TRBD2 matching over 7 bases. Germline CDR1 reads SGHRS; CDR2 reads YFSETQ. The V segment lost 0 bases and the J segment 2 bases; nucleotides outside the gene matches: 5. This CDR3 comprises 16 residues. CDR3 sequence (DNA): TGCGCCAGCAGCTTGGGGAGCGGGGCCGCCTACAATGAGCAGTTCTTC. Protein sequence: CASSLGSGAAYNEQFF.

This clone has more than one count but fewer than ten. The gene calls are TRBV15 and TRBJ2-7; TRBD2 matches at 12 bases. The CDR3 has 14 amino acids. V was pared by 2 bases and J by 4 bases, with 0 bases of the junction left unmatched. Germline V lookup: CDR1 LNHNV, CDR2 YYDKDF (reference sequence). The CDR3 here is CATSRTSGRYEQYF. In DNA form, the CDR3 reads TGTGCCACCAGCAGAACTAGCGGGAGGTACGAGCAGTACTTC.

This rearrangement joins TRBV2 to TRBJ2-2; tentative D call: TRBD2 (6 bases). Deletions cut 4 bases from V and 7 bases from J, with 13 bases between. The CDR3 length is 14 residues. The germline CDR1 and CDR2 sequences are SNHLY and FYNNEI. The DNA for the CDR3 is TGTGCCAGCAGTGGAACTAGCTATGGCGGGGAGCTGTTTTTT. Translated: CASSGTSYGGELFF.

This clone was observed a few times. The V call is TRBV19, the J call TRBJ1-3; no clear D. V lost 3 bases, J lost 3 bases, and 12 bases lay in between. The germline CDR1 and CDR2 sequences are LNHDA and SQIVND (reference sequence). CDR3 length equals 15 residues. The CDR3 DNA sequence: TGTGCCAGTAGTATCATGGGCTGGCGTGGAAACACCATATATTTT. As protein: CASSIMGWRGNTIYF.

J is TRBJ1-2 and V is TRBV5-4; D remains unclear. CDR1 is SGHNT, CDR2 YYREEE, per germline (reference sequence). CDR3 length: 12 amino acids. Trimming removed 0 bases at V and 10 bases at J, with 10 bases between. This CDR3 is CASSLDSNDYTF. The CDR3 DNA reads TGTGCCAGCAGCTTGGACAGTAATGACTACACCTTC. Drawing the rest from reference TRBV5-4 and TRBJ1-2, the complete variable domain is ETGVTQSPTHLIKTRGQQVTLRCSSQSGHNTVSWYQQALGQGPQFIFQYYREEENGRGNFPPRFSGLQFPNYSSELNVNALELDDSALYLCASSLDSNDYTFGSGTRLTVV.

The chain has TRBV11-2 and TRBJ1-1; weak D call: TRBD1 (5 bases). V lost 3 bases to trimming and J lost 1 base, with 9 bases between them. CDR1 and CDR2 from the germline V gene are SGHAT and FQNNGV. The CDR3 extends over 14 amino acids. The CDR3 sequence: CASSLRGWNTEAFF. In DNA form, the CDR3 reads TGTGCCAGCAGCTTGAGGGGATGGAACACTGAAGCTTTCTTT. Filled out from reference TRBV11-2 and TRBJ1-1, the complete variable domain reads EAGVAQSPRYKIIEKRQSVAFWCNPISGHATLYWYQQILGQGPKLLIQFQNNGVVDDSQLPKDRFSAERLKGVDSTLKIQPAKLEDSAVYLCASSLRGWNTEAFFGQGTRLTVV.

This clone was observed once. The CDR3 protein is CASSFSAYEQYF. The DNA for the CDR3 is TGTGCCAGCAGCTTTTCTGCCTACGAGCAGTACTTC. This chain uses TRBV11-2 with TRBJ2-7; D gene ambiguous. Germline values: CDR1 SGHAT, CDR2 FQNNGV. The length of the CDR3 is 12 residues. Trimming pared 3 bases from V and 2 bases from J, leaving 5 bases between.

This chain uses TRBV7-9 with TRBJ2-6; D is undetermined. Trimming cost V 4 bases and J 0 bases, with 7 bases left between them. The CDR3 length is 15 residues. CDR1 is SEHNR and CDR2 is FQNEAQ in the germline V gene (reference sequence). The CDR3 sequence: CASSSQNSGANVLTF. CDR3 sequence (DNA): TGTGCCAGCAGCTCCCAGAACTCTGGGGCCAACGTCCTGACTTTC. The full variable domain, its missing parts supplied by reference TRBV7-9 and TRBJ2-6, is DTGVSQNPRHKITKRGQNVTFRCDPISEHNRLYWYRQTLGQGPEFLTYFQNEAQLEKSRLLSDRFSAERPKGSFSTLEIQRTEQGDSAMYLCASSSQNSGANVLTFGAGSRLTVL.

This clone was picked up a small number of times. The chain employs TRBV20-1 and TRBJ2-7; D not certain. Deletions cut 4 bases from V and 5 bases from J, with 9 bases between. The CDR3 is 11 amino acids. Germline CDR1 DFQATT, CDR2 SNEGSKA (reference sequence). CDR3 DNA sequence: TGCAGTGCTACCCAGAGAGACGAGCAGTACTTC. Residues: CSATQRDEQYF.

The rearrangement links TRBV9 to TRBJ2-1; 12 nucleotides agree with TRBD2. Per the germline V gene, CDR1 is SGDLS and CDR2 is YYNGEE. Trimming removed 3 bases from V and 5 bases from J; junction bases left unmatched: 6. CDR3 size: 16 residues. The CDR3 loop reads CASSDSSGRGHNEQFF. CDR3 nucleotide sequence: TGTGCCAGCAGCGATTCTAGCGGGAGGGGCCACAATGAGCAGTTCTTC.

The chain combines TRBV4-3 with TRBJ2-5, with D perhaps TRBD1 or TRBD2 (6 bases each). The CDR3 totals 15 residues. Trimming removed 0 bases at V and 1 base at J, with 9 bases between. CDR1 LGHNA and CDR2 YSLEER come from the germline V gene. The CDR3 DNA sequence: TGCGCCAGCAGCCAAGATACGGGGGCCCAAGAGACCCAGTACTTC. This gives the protein CASSQDTGAQETQYF.

The chain uses TRBV11-2 and TRBJ1-2; a weak D match, TRBD1 (6 bases). Germline assignment: CDR1 SGHAT and CDR2 FQNNGV. The CDR3 is made up of 13 amino acids. The V and J ends lost 3 bases and 5 bases respectively, with 10 bases between them. The CDR3 reads CASSFGGSYGYTF. For the CDR3, the DNA is TGTGCCAGCAGCTTTGGGGGCTCTTATGGCTACACCTTC.

The DNA for the CDR3 is TGTGCCAGCAGCTTCCGGGAGGCAGGAGAGCAGTACTTC. It codes for CASSFREAGEQYF. The chain joins TRBV11-3 to TRBJ2-7; 7 bases agree with TRBD2. Germline V lookup: CDR1 SGHNT, CDR2 YENEEA. The CDR3 covers 13 residues. Trimming took 3 bases from V and 7 from J; bases not matched to a gene: 6.

The CDR3, as DNA: TGTGCCAGCAGTTTTTATCGTGGGGGGGAATGGGAGCAGTACTTC. Translated, it gives CASSFYRGGEWEQYF. The chain carries TRBV6-5 and TRBJ2-7, with TRBD2 matching over 7 bases. V lost 4 bases to trimming and J lost 7 bases; unmatched junction nucleotides: 13. CDR3 length: 15 residues. Germline lookup yields CDR1 MNHEY and CDR2 SVGAGI.

The J gene is TRBJ1-2, the V gene TRBV7-2, with a possible D match to TRBD1 (6 bases). This CDR3 region has 19 residues. V was clipped by 5 bases and J by 5 bases, with 30 bases between them. The germline V gene has CDR1 SGHTA and CDR2 FQGNSA. The CDR3 DNA follows: TGTGCCAGCAGCCCCGTCACGACAGTCTGGAGTCGAGGGGGTTATGGCTACACCTTC. Its translation: CASSPVTTVWSRGGYGYTF.

The chain combines TRBV7-2 with TRBJ1-5; 7 bases are a match to TRBD1. Germline assignment: CDR1 SGHTA and CDR2 FQGNSA. V lost 5 bases, J lost 7 bases, and 8 bases stayed unmatched. This CDR3 is built from 14 residues. This chain's CDR3 is CASSKTGLVQPQHF. The CDR3 DNA is TGTGCCAGCAGCAAGACAGGGTTGGTACAGCCCCAGCATTTT.

The J gene is TRBJ2-7, the V gene TRBV6-5; TRBD1 matches at 9 bases. Germline loops: CDR1 MNHEY, CDR2 SVGAGI. The CDR3 loop spans 15 amino acids. V lost 6 bases and J lost 6; bases outside the gene matches: 12. The CDR3 protein is CASRRPGTGPGEQYF. In DNA, the CDR3 is TGTGCCAGCAGACGGCCTGGGACAGGGCCGGGCGAGCAGTACTTC.

The rearrangement joins TRBV19 to TRBJ2-3; D may be TRBD2 (7 bases). Trimming took 4 bases from V and 6 from J, leaving 14 bases between them. There are 14 residues in the CDR3. Germline V gene lookup returns CDR1 LNHDA and CDR2 SQIVND (reference sequence). The chain's CDR3 is CASSSGGPRDTQYF. CDR3 sequence (DNA): TGTGCCAGTAGTAGCGGGGGCCCACGGGATACGCAGTATTTT.

The rearrangement joins TRBV19 to TRBJ1-1; maybe TRBD1 (5 bases). Germline values: CDR1 LNHDA, CDR2 SQIVND (reference sequence). The CDR3 consists of 17 residues. The V gene lost 3 bases and the J gene lost 5 bases, with 22 bases spanning the gap. CDR3 loop: CASSIGGKSEFRTEAFF. In nucleotides, the CDR3 is TGTGCCAGTAGTATCGGGGGGAAAAGCGAGTTCCGTACTGAAGCTTTCTTT.

The genes are TRBV19 and TRBJ1-1; 7 bases agree with TRBD1. CDR1 and CDR2 (germline): LNHDA, SQIVND (reference sequence). The V segment lost 4 bases and the J segment 4 bases; nucleotides outside the gene matches: 9. The CDR3 loop spans 15 amino acids. The CDR3 region is CASSSPGGFGTEAFF. The DNA for the CDR3 is TGTGCCAGTAGTAGTCCAGGGGGGTTTGGCACTGAAGCTTTCTTT.

This chain joins TRBV10-3 and TRBJ2-7; the match to TRBD2 covers 9 bases. The CDR3 has 12 amino acids. V was clipped by 0 bases and J by 13 bases; unmatched bases: 4. Germline-derived CDR1 and CDR2 are ENHRY and SYGVKD. The CDR3 is CAISESLAGLYF. The CDR3 DNA reads as TGTGCCATCAGTGAGTCGCTAGCGGGGCTTTACTTC.

The chain couples TRBV11-2 to TRBJ2-3, with D possibly being TRBD2 (5 bases). The germline gives CDR1 SGHAT, CDR2 FQNNGV. Deletions cut 5 bases from V and 0 bases from J, with 12 bases between. The CDR3 extends over 15 amino acids. The chain's CDR3 is CASSTGSRSTDTQYF. The CDR3 DNA is TGTGCCAGCAGCACGGGGAGTAGGAGCACAGATACGCAGTATTTT.

The chain has TRBV6-5 and TRBJ2-2; D is undetermined. This CDR3 contains 11 residues. Trimming removed 6 bases at V and 6 bases at J, with 5 bases between. CDR1 is MNHEY and CDR2 is SVGAGI in the germline V gene. The CDR3 DNA sequence: TGTGCCAGCAGGACGGCCGGGGAGCTGTTTTTT. Encoded protein: CASRTAGELFF.

This chain uses TRBV29-1 with TRBJ1-1, with 7 bases that match TRBD1. The CDR3 totals 14 residues. The germline V gene has CDR1 SQVTM and CDR2 ANQGSEA. V trimming: 8 bases; J trimming: 5 bases; junction bases outside the gene matches: 14. The CDR3 DNA reads TGCAGCCTAACGAGGACAGGCCTCAGTACTGAAGCTTTCTTT. Protein product: CSLTRTGLSTEAFF. Drawing the rest from reference TRBV29-1 and TRBJ1-1, the complete variable domain is SAVISQKPSRDICQRGTSLTIQCQVDSQVTMMFWYRQQPGQSLTLIATANQGSEATYESGFVIDKFPISRPNLTFSTLTVSNMSPEDSSIYLCSLTRTGLSTEAFFGQGTRLTVV.

V usage is TRBV7-9 and J usage is TRBJ1-6; possible D gene TRBD1, 6 bases. This CDR3 has 12 residues. Trimming removed 8 bases from V and 7 bases from J, with 9 bases in between. The V gene's germline CDR1 is SEHNR and CDR2 FQNEAQ (reference sequence). The CDR3: CASVTGNSPLHF. The CDR3 DNA reads TGTGCCAGCGTAACAGGGAATTCACCCCTCCACTTT.

This clone was counted a single time. V gene TRBV10-3 combines with J gene TRBJ2-5; perhaps TRBD1 as D (5 bases). Trimming left V 2 bases short and J 3 bases short, with 13 bases between. The germline gives CDR1 ENHRY, CDR2 SYGVKD. The CDR3 is made up of 15 amino acids. DNA for the CDR3: TGTGCCATCAGTGAGCCAACTGACAGTAAAGAGACCCAGTACTTC. This encodes CAISEPTDSKETQYF.

The CDR3 DNA reads as TGTGCCAGCAGCGTAGGGGACTCAATTAACTATGGCTACACCTTC. This sequence encodes CASSVGDSINYGYTF. This chain uses TRBV9 with TRBJ1-2, with D perhaps matching TRBD1 (5 bases). Trimming left V 0 bases short and J 1 base short, with 10 bases between. This CDR3 comprises 15 residues. The V gene's germline CDR1 is SGDLS and CDR2 YYNGEE.